This T cell receptor (beta chain) was sequenced during a study of PD-1 blockade in classical Hodgkin lymphoma. Findings and limits, study-wide: Newly diagnosed patients reportedly had lower baseline TCR diversity than healthy donors. Only CD4+ TCR diversity, not CD8+, had risen significantly by C4D1.

Deletions cut 5 bases from V and 0 bases from J, with 5 bases between. The CDR3 runs to 12 residues. Germline assignment: CDR1 KGHSH and CDR2 LQKENI. Worth noting for this clone: Its antigen is currently unknown.

The sample's time point: cycle 4 day 1 (C4D1), after 5 to 7 weeks of nivolumab. All patients relapsed after autologous stem cell transplantation, and brentuximab vedotin exposure varied. This table comes from immunoSEQ multiplex PCR, and its TCRdb copy is limited to in-frame clones, with some not included. This sample has some 90,000 clones; approximately 78% occur once, and the top ten carry around 8.9%. The receptor comes from a human donor with classical Hodgkin lymphoma. Specimen: peripheral blood mononuclear cells (PBMCs), collected before the fourth cycle of nivolumab. The chain uses TRBV18 and TRBJ2-7; D is unclear. CDR3 DNA: TGTGCCAGCTCATCGACCTCCTACGAGCAGTACTTC. It codes for CASSSTSYEQYF.